This T cell receptor (beta chain) was profiled in a study of cytomegalovirus exposure and HLA in healthy donors. The V end was cut by 2 bases, the J end by 11 bases, with 13 bases between. The germline gives CDR1 LNHNV, CDR2 YYDKDF (reference sequence). CDR3 length equals 13 residues. Notes on the study in general: The classifier reportedly diagnosed cytomegalovirus status with high sensitivity and specificity. The study designated roughly 160 TCR beta chains cytomegalovirus-associated.

Here immunoSEQ multiplex PCR was the method, and the copy in TCRdb shows in-frame clones only, minus some. The sample contains about 63,000 clones, about 95% of which appear only once. With regard to this clone: Its target is unknown.

The origin of this receptor is a woman under 30 in good health and CMV-seropositive. The rearrangement joins TRBV15 to TRBJ1-5, with TRBD1 as a possible D gene (6 bases). Source material: PBMCs. This CDR3 is CATSRLGQQAQHF. CDR3 nucleotides: TGTGCCACCAGCAGACTCGGACAGCAGGCCCAGCATTTT.